The clone carrying this T cell receptor (beta chain) was observed a handful of times. Its specificity is not known. The entry originates in a study of T cell responses to AZD1222 COVID-19 vaccine. Study-wide results and caveats: Unmutated variant regions reportedly attract nearly half of all spike-specific TCRs. Among the donors, most were white British and more were female, and clonal diversity was possibly underestimated.

Method: immunoSEQ multiplex PCR; TCRdb's copy keeps in-frame clones and lacks some. The table includes about 86,000 clones, 90% detected once. This CDR3 is built from 17 residues. V dropped 1 base and J dropped 5 bases, with 17 bases sitting between them. The germline CDR1 and CDR2 sequences are LNHDA and SQIVND (reference sequence). The chain recombines TRBV19 with TRBJ2-2; possible D gene TRBD1, 5 bases. The receptor comes from an adult in good health. The sample consisted of peripheral blood, taken on day 0 of AZD1222 vaccination. DNA of the CDR3: TGTGCCAGTAGTATAGGGCTGGCAGGGTTCGGGACCGGGGAGCTGTTTTTT. It yields the protein CASSIGLAGFGTGELFF.